The following is a T cell receptor beta chain sequence with its context. What it recognizes is unknown. The data originate from a study of graft-versus-host responses after intestinal transplantation. The overall study: Among the recipients, all got anti-thymocyte globulin induction and then tacrolimus and steroids for around 3 years. Broader study findings: GvH clones detected in recipient marrow included some appearing first in ileum or blood.

This sample's time point: postoperative day 105 after intestinal transplantation (dayNNNN = postoperative day). TCRdb's table, derived via immunoSEQ multiplex PCR, lists solely in-frame clones and lacks some. The table lists more than 10,000 clones, more than 85% of them singletons. The sequence derives from a human patient who received an intestinal transplant, so some T cells may come from the graft donor. The sample here was PBMCs, taken 105 days after intestinal transplantation.

The DNA of the CDR3 is TGTGCCAGCAGTGACCAGACACCGAATGAGCAGTTCTTC. This codes for CASSDQTPNEQFF. The V gene is TRBV25-1, the J gene TRBJ2-1; D unclear. The CDR3 loop spans 13 amino acids. The V end lost 3 bases, the J end lost 7 bases, and 10 bases lay between the germline ends. Germline CDR1 reads MGHDK; CDR2 reads SYGVNS.